Described below is a single T cell receptor beta chain sequence and its context. The target antigen is unknown. Compared with germline, one end of the junction differs, possibly owing to a read error. From the reads, TCRdb called clonotypes with MiXCR, one entry per CDR3 protein. The repertoire has nearly 450,000 distinct CDR3 sequences, approximately 31% of them found once; the top ten carry 12% to 15%. This sample is part of a study of T cell repertoires in cytomegalovirus infection. Study details: In public TCR beta signatures, there were indications of both CMV infection and matching HLA type.

This CDR3 region has 14 residues. Germline loops: CDR1 MNHEY, CDR2 SMNVEV (reference sequence). Study-wide results and caveats: CMV-specific HLA-C-restricted TCR beta clonotypes dominated the ex vivo response. Accumulated public TCR beta family frequency recognized individuals carrying CMV together with the relevant HLA.

Sequencing was done on a sample of PBMCs. The sequence derives from a human donor in good health (CMV status not recorded). Some clones in this sample may be carry-over from other donors' samples. The rearrangement links TRBV27 to TRBJ2-5, with D tentatively TRBD1 (5 bases). CDR3 sequence: CASRPTGAQETQYF. CDR3 bases: TGTGCAAGCAGACCTACAGGAGCCCAAGAGACCCAGTACTTC.